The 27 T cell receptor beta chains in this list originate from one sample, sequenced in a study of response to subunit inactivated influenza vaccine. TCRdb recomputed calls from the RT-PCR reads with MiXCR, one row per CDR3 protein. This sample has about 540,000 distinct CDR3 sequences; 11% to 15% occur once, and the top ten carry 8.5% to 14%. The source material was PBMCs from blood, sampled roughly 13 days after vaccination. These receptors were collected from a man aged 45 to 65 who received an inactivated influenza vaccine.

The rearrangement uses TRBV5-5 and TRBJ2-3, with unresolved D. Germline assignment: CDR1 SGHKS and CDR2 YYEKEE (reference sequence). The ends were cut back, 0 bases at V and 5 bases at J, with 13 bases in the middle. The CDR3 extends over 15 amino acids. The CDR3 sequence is CASSLGHVNGDTQYF. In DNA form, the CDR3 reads TGTGCCAGCAGCTTGGGCCACGTAAATGGAGATACGCAGTATTTT.

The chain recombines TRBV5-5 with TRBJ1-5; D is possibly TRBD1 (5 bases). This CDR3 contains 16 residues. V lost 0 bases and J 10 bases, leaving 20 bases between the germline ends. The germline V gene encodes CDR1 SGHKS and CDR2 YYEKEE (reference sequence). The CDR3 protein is CASSLEARGRQSPQHF. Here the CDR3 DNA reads TGTGCCAGCAGCTTGGAGGCCCGGGGCCGCCAATCACCCCAGCATTTT.

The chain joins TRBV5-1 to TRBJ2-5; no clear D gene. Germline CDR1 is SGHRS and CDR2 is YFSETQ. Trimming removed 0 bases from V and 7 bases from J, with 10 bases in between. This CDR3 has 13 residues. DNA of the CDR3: TGCGCCAGCAGCTTGGGCGACGGTTGGACCCAGTACTTC. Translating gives CASSLGDGWTQYF.

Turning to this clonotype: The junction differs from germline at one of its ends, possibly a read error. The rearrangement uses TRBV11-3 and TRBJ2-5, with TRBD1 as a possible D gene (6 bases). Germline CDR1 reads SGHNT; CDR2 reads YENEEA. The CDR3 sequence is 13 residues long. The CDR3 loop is CAISFQGQETQYF. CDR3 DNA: TGTGCCATCAGCTTCCAGGGGCAAGAGACCCAGTACTTC.

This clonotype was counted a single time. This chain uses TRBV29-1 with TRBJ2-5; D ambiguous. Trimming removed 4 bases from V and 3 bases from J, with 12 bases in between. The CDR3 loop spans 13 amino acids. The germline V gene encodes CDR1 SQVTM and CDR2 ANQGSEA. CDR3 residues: CSVGAAIKETQYF. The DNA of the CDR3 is TGCAGCGTTGGGGCAGCCATCAAAGAGACCCAGTACTTC.

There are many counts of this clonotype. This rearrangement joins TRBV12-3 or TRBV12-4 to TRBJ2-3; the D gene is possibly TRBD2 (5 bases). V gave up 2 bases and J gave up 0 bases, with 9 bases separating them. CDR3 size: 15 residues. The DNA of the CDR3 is TGTGCCAGCAGTTTAATACGGAGGAGCACAGATACGCAGTATTTT. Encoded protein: CASSLIRRSTDTQYF.

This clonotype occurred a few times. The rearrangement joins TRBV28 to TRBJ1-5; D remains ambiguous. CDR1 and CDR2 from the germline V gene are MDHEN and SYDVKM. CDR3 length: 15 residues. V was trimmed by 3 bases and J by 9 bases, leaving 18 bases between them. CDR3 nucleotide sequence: TGTGCCAGCAGTTTTGTGACCCCGGGGATCAGGCCCCAGCATTTT. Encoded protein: CASSFVTPGIRPQHF.

The CDR3 DNA reads as TGTGCCACCAGTGAGGGTGGCGTCTACGAGCAGTACTTC. This codes for CATSEGGVYEQYF. The chain couples TRBV24-1 to TRBJ2-7; no clear D gene. Germline values: CDR1 KGHDR, CDR2 SFDVKD. The CDR3 consists of 13 residues. Deletions cut 4 bases from V and 3 bases from J, with 9 bases between.

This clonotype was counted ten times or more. CDR3 nucleotides: TGCGCCAGCAGCCAAGAAGCGGCAGATACGCAGTATTTT. Its translation is CASSQEAADTQYF. This chain joins TRBV4-3 and TRBJ2-3; weak D call: TRBD2 (5 bases). V was trimmed by 0 bases and J by 4 bases, leaving 5 bases between them. This CDR3 contains 13 residues. The V gene's germline CDR1 is LGHNA and CDR2 YSLEER.

The CDR3 is CASSLPRGEQFF. The CDR3 DNA reads TGTGCCAGCAGCCTGCCTCGGGGTGAGCAGTTCTTC. The rearrangement joins TRBV14 to TRBJ2-1, with D possibly TRBD2 on 5 matching bases. V lost 4 bases and J lost 9, with 10 bases in between. Per germline, CDR1 SGHDN and CDR2 FVKESK. The CDR3 extends over 12 amino acids.

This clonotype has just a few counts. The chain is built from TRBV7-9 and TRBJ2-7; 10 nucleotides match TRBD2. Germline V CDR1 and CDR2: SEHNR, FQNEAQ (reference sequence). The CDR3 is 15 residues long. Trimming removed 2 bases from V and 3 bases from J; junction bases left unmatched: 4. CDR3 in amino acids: CASSLLAGDFYEQYF. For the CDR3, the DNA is TGTGCCAGCAGCTTACTAGCGGGAGACTTCTACGAGCAGTACTTC.

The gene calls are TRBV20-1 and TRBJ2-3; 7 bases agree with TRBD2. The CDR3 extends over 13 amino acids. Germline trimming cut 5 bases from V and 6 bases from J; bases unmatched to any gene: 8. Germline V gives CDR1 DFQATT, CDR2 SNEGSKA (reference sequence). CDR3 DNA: TGCAGTGCTCCTAGCGGAGTCCCGGATACGCAGTATTTT. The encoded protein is CSAPSGVPDTQYF.

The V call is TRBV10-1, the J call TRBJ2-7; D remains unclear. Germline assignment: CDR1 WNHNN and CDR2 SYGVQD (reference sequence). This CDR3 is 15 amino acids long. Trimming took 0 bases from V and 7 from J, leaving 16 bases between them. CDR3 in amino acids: CASSESQVGRREQYF. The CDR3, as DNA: TGCGCCAGCAGTGAGTCGCAGGTTGGTCGCCGAGAGCAGTACTTC.

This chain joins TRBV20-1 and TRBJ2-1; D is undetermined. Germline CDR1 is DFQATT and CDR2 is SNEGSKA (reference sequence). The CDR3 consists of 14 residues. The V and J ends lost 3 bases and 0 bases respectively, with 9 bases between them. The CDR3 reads CSASLRLSYNEQFF. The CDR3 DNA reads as TGCAGTGCTAGTTTGCGCCTCTCCTACAATGAGCAGTTCTTC.

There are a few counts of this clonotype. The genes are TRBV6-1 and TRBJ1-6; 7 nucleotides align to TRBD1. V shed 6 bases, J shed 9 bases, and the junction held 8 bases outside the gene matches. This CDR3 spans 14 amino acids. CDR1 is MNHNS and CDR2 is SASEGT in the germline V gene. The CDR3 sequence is CASRVDRSVSPLHF. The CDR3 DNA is TGTGCCAGCAGGGTGGACAGGTCGGTTTCACCCCTCCACTTT.

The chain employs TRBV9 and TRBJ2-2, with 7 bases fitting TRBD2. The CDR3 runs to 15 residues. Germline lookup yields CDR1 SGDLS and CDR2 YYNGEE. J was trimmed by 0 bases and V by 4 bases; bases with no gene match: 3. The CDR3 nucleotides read TGTGCCAGCAGCATTAGCGGGTCGAACACCGGGGAGCTGTTTTTT. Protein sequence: CASSISGSNTGELFF. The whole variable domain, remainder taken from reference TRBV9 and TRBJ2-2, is DSGVTQTPKHLITATGQRVTLRCSPRSGDLSVYWYQQSLDQGLQFLIQYYNGEERAKGNILERFSAQQFPDLHSELNLSSLELGDSALYFCASSISGSNTGELFFGEGSRLTVL.

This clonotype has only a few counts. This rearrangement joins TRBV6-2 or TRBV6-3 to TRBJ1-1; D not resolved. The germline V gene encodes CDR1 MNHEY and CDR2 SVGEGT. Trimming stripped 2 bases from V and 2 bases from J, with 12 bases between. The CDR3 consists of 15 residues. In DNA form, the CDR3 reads TGTGCCAGCAGTTACCTCGGGGAAAGCAACACTGAAGCTTTCTTT. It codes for CASSYLGESNTEAFF.

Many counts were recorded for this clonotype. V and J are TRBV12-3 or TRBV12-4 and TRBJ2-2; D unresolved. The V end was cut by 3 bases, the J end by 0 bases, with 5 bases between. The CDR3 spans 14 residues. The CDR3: CASSFLANTGELFF. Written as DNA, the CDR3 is TGTGCCAGCAGTTTTCTAGCGAACACCGGGGAGCTGTTTTTT.

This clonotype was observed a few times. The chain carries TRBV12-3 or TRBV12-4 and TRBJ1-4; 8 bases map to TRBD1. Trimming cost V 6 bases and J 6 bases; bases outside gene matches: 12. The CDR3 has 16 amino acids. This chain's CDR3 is CASSPLRGQGDEKLFF. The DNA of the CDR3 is TGTGCCAGCAGCCCCCTGCGAGGACAGGGCGATGAAAAACTGTTTTTT.

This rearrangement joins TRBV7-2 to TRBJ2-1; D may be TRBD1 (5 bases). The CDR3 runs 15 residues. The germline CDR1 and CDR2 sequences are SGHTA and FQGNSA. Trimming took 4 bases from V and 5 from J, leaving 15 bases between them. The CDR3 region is CASSWGMELHNEQFF. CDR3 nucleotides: TGTGCCAGCAGCTGGGGCATGGAATTGCACAATGAGCAGTTCTTC.

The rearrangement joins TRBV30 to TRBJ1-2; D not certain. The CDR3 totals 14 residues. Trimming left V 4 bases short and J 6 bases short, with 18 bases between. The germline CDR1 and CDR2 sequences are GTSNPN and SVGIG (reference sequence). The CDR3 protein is CAWTPLNVPHGYTF. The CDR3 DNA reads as TGTGCCTGGACCCCATTGAACGTCCCACATGGCTACACCTTC.

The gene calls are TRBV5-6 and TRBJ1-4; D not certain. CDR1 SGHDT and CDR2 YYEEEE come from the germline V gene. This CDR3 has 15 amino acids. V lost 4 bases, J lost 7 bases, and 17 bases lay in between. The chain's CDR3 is CASSASPWTSEKLFF. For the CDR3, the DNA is TGTGCCAGCAGCGCATCACCGTGGACCAGTGAAAAACTGTTTTTT.

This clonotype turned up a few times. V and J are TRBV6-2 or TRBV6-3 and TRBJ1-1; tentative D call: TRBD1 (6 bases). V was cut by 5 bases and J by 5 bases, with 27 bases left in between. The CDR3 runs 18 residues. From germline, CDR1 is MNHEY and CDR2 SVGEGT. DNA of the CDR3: TGTGCCAGCAGTACTAGGAGAAACTGGGGGGCCGGGGAGACTGAAGCTTTCTTT. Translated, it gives CASSTRRNWGAGETEAFF.

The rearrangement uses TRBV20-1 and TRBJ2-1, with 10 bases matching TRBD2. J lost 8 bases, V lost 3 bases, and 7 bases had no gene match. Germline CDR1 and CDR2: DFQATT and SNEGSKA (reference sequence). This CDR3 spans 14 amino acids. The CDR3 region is CSASPSGRADEQFF. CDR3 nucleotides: TGCAGTGCTAGCCCGAGCGGGAGGGCCGATGAGCAGTTCTTC.

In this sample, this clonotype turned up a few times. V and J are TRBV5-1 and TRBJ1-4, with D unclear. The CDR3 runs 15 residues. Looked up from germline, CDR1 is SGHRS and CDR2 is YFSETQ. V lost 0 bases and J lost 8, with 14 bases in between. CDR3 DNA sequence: TGCGCCAGCAGCTTGGCCGGGAAGAGCATCGAAAAACTGTTTTTT. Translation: CASSLAGKSIEKLFF.

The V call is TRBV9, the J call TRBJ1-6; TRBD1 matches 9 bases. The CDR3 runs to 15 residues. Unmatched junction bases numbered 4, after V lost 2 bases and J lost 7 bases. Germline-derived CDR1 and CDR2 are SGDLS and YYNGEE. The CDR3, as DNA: TGTGCCAGCAGCGTCCGACAGGGGGAAAATTCACCCCTCCACTTT. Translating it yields CASSVRQGENSPLHF.

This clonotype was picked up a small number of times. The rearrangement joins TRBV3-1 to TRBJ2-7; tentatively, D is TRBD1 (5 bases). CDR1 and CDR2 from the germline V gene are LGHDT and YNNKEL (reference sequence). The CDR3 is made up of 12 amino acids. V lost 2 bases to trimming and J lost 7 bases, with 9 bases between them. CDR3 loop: CASSQLGQEQYF. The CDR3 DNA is TGTGCCAGCAGCCAATTGGGGCAGGAGCAGTACTTC.